The 16 T cell receptor beta chains below come from one sample, sequenced in a study. TCRdb redid the calling of the RT-PCR reads with MiXCR, one entry per CDR3 protein. The table has about 700,000 distinct CDR3 sequences, 11% to 15% seen once. The sequenced sample consisted of memory CD4+ T cells from blood. Source of these receptors: a female donor in good health, serving as a healthy control.

This clonotype was seen a few times. The chain uses TRBV27 and TRBJ1-2; 7 positions agree with TRBD1. The J segment lost 6 bases and the V segment lost 4 bases, leaving 11 bases of the junction unmatched. Germline V CDR1 and CDR2: MNHEY, SMNVEV (reference sequence). The CDR3 contains 15 residues. The CDR3 sequence is CASSSTTGWPDGYTF. CDR3 in DNA: TGTGCCAGCAGTTCAACGACAGGGTGGCCCGATGGCTACACCTTC.

This clonotype was counted ten times or more. The chain uses TRBV5-1 and TRBJ2-2; a weak D match, TRBD2 (5 bases). Trimming left V 1 base short and J 3 bases short, with 13 bases between. The CDR3 length is 16 residues. Germline V CDR1 and CDR2: SGHRS, YFSETQ. CDR3 amino acids: CASSLSGVLDTGELFF. The CDR3, as DNA: TGCGCCAGCAGCTTGTCCGGGGTTCTGGACACCGGGGAGCTGTTTTTT.

This clonotype was seen only once. V usage is TRBV19 and J usage is TRBJ2-7; D perhaps matches TRBD2 (6 bases). CDR1 and CDR2 (germline): LNHDA, SQIVND (reference sequence). The CDR3 runs 15 residues. Trimming removed 6 bases at V and 0 bases at J, with 15 bases between. The CDR3 sequence is CASRFQGGVSYEQYF. CDR3 coding DNA: TGTGCCAGTAGGTTCCAGGGAGGCGTCTCCTACGAGCAGTACTTC.

In this sample, this clonotype turned up many times. V usage is TRBV27 and J usage is TRBJ2-5; 7 bases fit TRBD1. After removal of 5 bases from V and 5 bases from J, the junction contained 5 bases not matched to a gene. The CDR3 has 13 amino acids. Germline V gene sequence: CDR1 MNHEY, CDR2 SMNVEV (reference sequence). CDR3 nucleotides: TGTGCCAGCAGTGCCAGGGGGTGGGAGACCCAGTACTTC. It codes for CASSARGWETQYF.

This clonotype was observed many times. This chain uses TRBV20-1 with TRBJ2-7; possible D gene TRBD1, 5 bases. CDR1 is DFQATT, CDR2 SNEGSKA, per germline (reference sequence). V lost 3 bases, J lost 7 bases, and 19 bases lay in between. CDR3 length equals 14 residues. Here the CDR3 reads CSARAWVGVEEQYF. CDR3 nucleotides: TGCAGTGCTAGGGCGTGGGTAGGGGTGGAAGAGCAGTACTTC.

The V and J genes are TRBV28 and TRBJ2-1; unclear D gene. Germline-derived CDR1 and CDR2 are MDHEN and SYDVKM. V lost 8 bases to trimming and J lost 10 bases, with 9 bases between them. The CDR3 spans 10 residues. CDR3 sequence (DNA): TGTGCCAGCGGCCCCAGGGAGCAGTTCTTC. Protein: CASGPREQFF.

On this clonotype itself: A much larger clone is a single base away; this may be a read error. V is TRBV7-2 and J is TRBJ2-1; the match to TRBD2 covers 8 bases. CDR1 and CDR2 (germline): SGHTA, FQGNSA. Trimming cost V 2 bases and J 11 bases; bases outside gene matches: 5. The CDR3 spans 13 residues. CDR3 sequence: CASSLQRENKQFF. The CDR3 DNA sequence: TGTGCCAGCAGCTTACAGCGGGAGAATAAGCAGTTCTTC. Combining the CDR3 with reference TRBV7-2 and TRBJ2-1 gives the whole variable domain GAGVSQSPSNKVTEKGKDVELRCDPISGHTALYWYRQSLGQGLEFLIYFQGNSAPDKSGLPSDRFSAERTGGSVSTLTIQRTQQEDSAVYLCASSLQRENKQFFGPGTRLTVL.

The J gene is TRBJ1-6, the V gene TRBV11-2; D unresolved. The V end lost 5 bases, the J end lost 6 bases, and 11 bases lay between the germline ends. The CDR3 has 14 amino acids. Germline CDR1 reads SGHAT; CDR2 reads FQNNGV. In DNA, the CDR3 is TGTGCCAGCAGCCCAATGGTTGGTAATTCACCCCTCCACTTT. Its protein product is CASSPMVGNSPLHF.

This clonotype was counted at least ten times. The chain links TRBV7-2 to TRBJ2-5; D tentatively reads TRBD1 or TRBD2 (6 bases each). Germline CDR1 and CDR2: SGHTA and FQGNSA. Trimming pared 4 bases from V and 7 bases from J, leaving 19 bases between. The CDR3 contains 15 residues. The DNA of the CDR3 is TGTGCCAGCAGCTCCTATCTACAGGGAGGAGGGACCCAGTACTTC. Residues: CASSSYLQGGGTQYF.

This chain joins TRBV5-4 and TRBJ2-3, with 7 nucleotides matching TRBD2. This CDR3 comprises 15 residues. CDR1 is SGHNT and CDR2 is YYREEE in the germline V gene (reference sequence). The V and J ends lost 3 bases and 4 bases, in that order; junction bases with no gene match: 8. CDR3 DNA: TGTGCCAGCAGCTCCGCGGCGGGAGAAGCAGATACGCAGTATTTT. It codes for CASSSAAGEADTQYF.

This chain connects TRBV5-1 to TRBJ1-1, with TRBD1 matching 7 bases. This CDR3 is 14 amino acids long. V lost 4 bases, J lost 2 bases, and 5 bases stayed unmatched. The germline V gene encodes CDR1 SGHRS and CDR2 YFSETQ. CDR3 coding DNA: TGCGCCAGCAGCGGGGACAGCTATAACACTGAAGCTTTCTTT. The encoded protein is CASSGDSYNTEAFF.

V and J are TRBV5-1 and TRBJ2-3, with 7 bases aligning to TRBD1. V lost 2 bases and J lost 4; bases outside the gene matches: 7. CDR1 is SGHRS, CDR2 YFSETQ, per germline. The CDR3 loop spans 15 amino acids. The CDR3 DNA follows: TGCGCCAGCAGCTTACGGGACAGAGAATCAGATACGCAGTATTTT. This gives the protein CASSLRDRESDTQYF.

This clonotype turned up a few times. The gene calls are TRBV7-8 and TRBJ2-1; TRBD2 matches at 8 bases. Trimming cost V 3 bases and J 6 bases; bases outside gene matches: 7. CDR3 length: 15 amino acids. In germline, CDR1 is SGHVS, CDR2 FQNEAQ. The CDR3: CASSFSSGRVNEQFF. The DNA for the CDR3 is TGTGCCAGCAGCTTCTCCAGCGGGAGAGTCAATGAGCAGTTCTTC.

This clonotype turned up a few times. The V gene is TRBV4-3, the J gene TRBJ1-3; D ambiguous. The CDR3 spans 19 residues. V lost 0 bases to trimming and J lost 0 bases, with 18 bases between them. Germline V lookup: CDR1 LGHNA, CDR2 YSLEER. The CDR3 DNA is TGCGCCAGCAGCCAAGATCGTGGGGTAGGGCCATTCTCTGGAAACACCATATATTTT. It is translated as CASSQDRGVGPFSGNTIYF.

The chain couples TRBV13 to TRBJ2-5, with TRBD1 matching over 11 bases. CDR1 PRHDT and CDR2 FYEKMQ come from the germline V gene (reference sequence). With V trimmed by 5 bases and J by 5 bases, 7 bases remained unmatched. The CDR3 has 15 amino acids. This chain's CDR3 is CASSHLGQGAETQYF. CDR3 bases: TGTGCCAGCAGCCACCTTGGACAGGGGGCTGAGACCCAGTACTTC.

Concerning this clonotype itself: This may be a read error: a much more frequent sequence differs by one nucleotide. The chain joins TRBV5-1 to TRBJ1-1; D is uncertain. The CDR3 spans 11 residues. Trimming stripped 6 bases from V and 8 bases from J, with 11 bases between. CDR1 is SGHRS and CDR2 is YFSETQ in the germline V gene. The CDR3 spells CASIRQEEAFF. The CDR3 DNA sequence: TGCGCCAGCATCAGGCAGGAGGAAGCTTTCTTT.